These 4 T cell receptor beta chains were sequenced from one sample in a study of cytomegalovirus exposure and HLA in healthy donors. A multiplex PCR was run with 60 Vbeta primers and 13 Jbeta primers. TCRdb's table, derived via immunoSEQ multiplex PCR, lists solely in-frame clones and lacks some. Among about 82,000 clones, over 75% were seen once, and the ten largest hold 10% to 15%. Specimen: PBMCs. The receptors were gathered from a human donor in good health.

The chain couples TRBV11-3 to TRBJ2-1; perhaps TRBD2 as D (5 bases). The V gene lost 1 base and the J gene lost 8 bases, with 9 bases spanning the gap. The germline CDR1 and CDR2 sequences are SGHNT and YENEEA. This CDR3 has 13 residues. The CDR3 region is CASSLGAGDEQFF. CDR3 bases: TGTGCCAGCAGCTTAGGCGCGGGCGATGAGCAGTTCTTC.

The V gene is TRBV4-1, the J gene TRBJ2-2; the match to TRBD1 covers 9 bases. CDR3 length: 17 amino acids. The V gene end was trimmed by 6 bases and the J gene end by 6 bases; junction bases not matched to a gene: 14. The germline V gene has CDR1 MGHRA and CDR2 YSYEKL. CDR3 sequence: CASRQNPRDRDAGELFF. DNA of the CDR3: TGCGCCAGCAGGCAAAATCCCCGGGACAGGGACGCCGGGGAGCTGTTTTTT.

The chain uses TRBV2 and TRBJ2-5; D is unresolved. The germline gives CDR1 SNHLY, CDR2 FYNNEI. The CDR3 covers 14 residues. The ends were cut back, 1 base at V and 5 bases at J, with 11 bases in the middle. CDR3 nucleotides: TGTGCCAGCAGTGAAGTGGCCGTACATGAGACCCAGTACTTC. Protein sequence: CASSEVAVHETQYF.

The CDR3 spells CASSDLTGLRTEAFF. As DNA, the CDR3 is TGTGCCAGCAGCGACCTCACAGGATTAAGGACTGAAGCTTTCTTT. The chain is built from TRBV11-2 and TRBJ1-1; D might be TRBD1 (5 bases). CDR3 length: 15 residues. Germline V gene lookup returns CDR1 SGHAT and CDR2 FQNNGV. Trimming left V 5 bases short and J 5 bases short, with 18 bases between.